The entry below gives a single TCR beta chain sequence along with its context. The antigen this receptor binds is unknown. There are no base qualities to consult, and no much larger clone falls within one base. The CDR3 holds 10 amino acids from the cysteine to the phenylalanine. Only the CDR3 DNA stays, 30 bases, in frame from base 1. Looking up the germline V gene yields CDR1 KGHSH and CDR2 LQKENI. V and J lose 4 bases and 6 bases, and a span of 2 bases separates them. The record originates from a study of early stage breast cancer tumors (dated 2017 in TCRdb). At the level of the whole study: Of the approximately 15 invasive breast tumors, roughly 12 were found to be estrogen receptor-positive, progesterone receptor-positive and HER2-negative. About 70% of the 12 ER+/PR+/HER2- tumors were invasive ductal carcinomas, while the other four were invasive lobular carcinomas. On average, each sample had roughly 9.7-fold read coverage. Across all samples, some 2.8 million templates representing roughly 1,100,000 unique clonotypes were detected.

Two independent genomic DNA replicates were amplified for each sample, with approximately 0.5 ug used for blood and approximately 1.5 ug for tumor or normal breast. Following the manufacturer's instructions, the ImmunoSeq Intro kit was used to carry out TCRB sequencing on genomic DNA. The multiplex PCR ran for 30 to 35 cycles using proprietary primers and spike-in control sequences for absolute quantification. Single-end 150-bp reads were used to sequence an 87-bp fragment spanning the CDR3 plus the flanking V and J genes. Seven samples, each with two replicates, were multiplexed per lane of an Illumina MiSeq using version 3.0 chemistry. For the original study's pipeline: The vendor's proprietary pipeline processed the raw data and merged both replicates into a single result for each sample. Clonotypes were defined as productive rearrangements sharing the V-gene family, CDR3 amino acid sequence and J-gene segment. Clonality was calculated as 1 minus the normalized Shannon entropy (Pielou evenness) of TCRB abundances. To estimate T cell density, the total number of templates was divided by the input cell count, which was inferred from how much DNA went in. Total repertoire diversity and clonality were estimated with Recon using default parameters. A clonotype was considered tumor-enriched if its abundance in tumor exceeded 0.1% and was at least 32-fold higher than its abundance in normal breast. As stored in TCRdb, this immuneACCESS dataset retains in-frame rearrangements with V and J assigned. A fraction of the clones does not appear; measured against another copy, unresolved V genes explain less than half of the discrepancy, and the remainder lacks a known reason. D and trimming come from the DNA, and the V and J calls and clone size come from that table. The sample table lists 5,000 to 6,500 clones, approximately 70% of them with a count of one. The top ten clonotypes cover roughly 13% of the sample.

Taken from about 2-4 cm away from the tumor, the adjacent normal breast tissue was rinsed with PBS and kept in prechilled RNAlater. Because normal breast tissue has high lipid content and low cell density, getting sufficient DNA from normal breast tissue often required 100-300 mg of tissue. The study profiled bulk TCR beta-chain repertoires in matched peripheral blood, tumor and adjacent normal breast tissue taken from fewer than 20 patients with early-stage breast cancer. Genomic DNA was extracted with the Qiagen AllPrep DNA/RNA Mini kit. Points the paper makes about the study in general: Repertoires from blood and normal breast were more alike than repertoires from blood and tumor, and in 14 of 16 patients, comparing each tissue with blood separated tumor from normal. Enriched TCRB sequences shared across patients were found to be mostly commonly generated sequences that were unlikely to play an important role in the tumor microenvironment. Chain pairing and functional markers such as CD4, CD8 and FOXP3 were missed by bulk genomic DNA sequencing of unsorted cells. Analysis by tumor subtype was prevented by the small cohort size. Tumors showed roughly 2.3-fold higher T cell density and higher clonality than adjacent normal breast tissue.

This receptor was obtained from a person in their sixties or seventies with breast cancer. The sequenced sample consisted of normal breast tissue next to the tumor. The receptor chain draws on TRBV18 and TRBJ2-3; the D gene assignment is ambiguous. This receptor carries the CDR3 CASSQDTQYF. In nucleotides, the sequence is TGTGCCAGCTCACAGGATACGCAGTATTTT.